This T cell receptor beta chain was sequenced for a study of T cell responses to AZD1222 COVID-19 vaccine. Study results and caveats: The donors showed a predominance of white British ancestry and of females, with possible underestimation of clonal diversity.

The CDR3 spans 14 residues. Unmatched junction bases numbered 6, after V lost 5 bases and J lost 4 bases. CDR1 is SGHTS and CDR2 is YDEGEE in the germline V gene. Regarding this clone: Its specificity is unknown.

Here immunoSEQ multiplex PCR was the method, and the copy in TCRdb shows in-frame clones only, minus some. The data show more than 90,000 clones, around 84% seen once. This TCR came from an adult who received the AZD1222 COVID-19 vaccine. The chain links TRBV5-8 to TRBJ2-3; 8 bases match TRBD2. Sample: peripheral blood, taken 28 days after the second AZD1222 dose. This chain's CDR3 is CASRPRGGADTQYF. CDR3 sequence (DNA): TGTGCCAGCAGGCCTCGGGGGGGAGCAGATACGCAGTATTTT.